One and the same sample provided the 22 T cell receptor beta chains below, sequenced in a study of technical replicates of blood from several donors. Sequencing was performed with immunoSEQ multiplex PCR; in TCRdb, only in-frame clones are kept and a portion is missing. Of about 81,000 clones in the sample, 85% to 95% are singletons; the top ten hold under 0.3%. Sequencing was carried out using T cells isolated from PBMCs. Receptors originate from a human donor in good health.

This clone was detected only a few times. The chain has TRBV25-1 and TRBJ2-2; 7 nucleotides match TRBD1. Germline CDR1 and CDR2: MGHDK and SYGVNS. J gave up 5 bases and V 6 bases, and 3 bases lay outside the gene matches. The CDR3 covers 13 residues. The CDR3 nucleotides read TGTGCCAGCAGCCAGGGGGTAACCGGGGAGCTGTTTTTT. Translated, it gives CASSQGVTGELFF.

V gene TRBV9 combines with J gene TRBJ2-7; 12 nucleotides align to TRBD2. The CDR3 runs to 18 residues. In germline, CDR1 is SGDLS, CDR2 YYNGEE. V gave up 0 bases and J gave up 4 bases; unmatched junction bases: 11. The CDR3 coding sequence is TGTGCCAGCAGCGTAGCTTTATCAGGACTAGCGGGAACTTACGAGCAGTACTTC. This gives the protein CASSVALSGLAGTYEQYF. Full variable domain (rest looked up from reference TRBV9 and TRBJ2-7): DSGVTQTPKHLITATGQRVTLRCSPRSGDLSVYWYQQSLDQGLQFLIQYYNGEERAKGNILERFSAQQFPDLHSELNLSSLELGDSALYFCASSVALSGLAGTYEQYFGPGTRLTVT.

The V and J genes are TRBV6-5 and TRBJ1-1; D is unresolved. The CDR3 loop spans 15 amino acids. Germline V gives CDR1 MNHEY, CDR2 SVGAGI. Trimming stripped 4 bases from V and 2 bases from J, with 14 bases between. The CDR3 DNA sequence: TGTGCCAGCAGTTCCGCGACCACAGTTAACACTGAAGCTTTCTTT. Translating gives CASSSATTVNTEAFF.

Here the CDR3 reads CASSYGGRGTDTQYF. CDR3 bases: TGTGCCAGCAGTTACGGGGGCAGGGGCACAGATACGCAGTATTTT. The rearrangement links TRBV6-5 to TRBJ2-3; D might be TRBD1 (6 bases). Germline V gives CDR1 MNHEY, CDR2 SVGAGI. The CDR3 has 15 amino acids. Trimming cost V 2 bases and J 1 base, with 10 bases left between them.

The V call is TRBV5-5, the J call TRBJ2-7, with unresolved D. CDR1 and CDR2 (germline): SGHKS, YYEKEE (reference sequence). This CDR3 is built from 12 residues. The germline V and J ends were trimmed by 3 bases and 11 bases, with 15 bases remaining between them. The CDR3 is CASSSNLAAEYF. CDR3 nucleotides: TGTGCCAGCAGCTCAAATTTAGCAGCTGAGTACTTC.

The chain links TRBV7-9 to TRBJ2-1, with TRBD1 matching over 7 bases. Germline assignment: CDR1 SEHNR and CDR2 FQNEAQ (reference sequence). The CDR3 totals 16 residues. J gave up 0 bases and V 5 bases, and 7 bases lay outside the gene matches. Written as DNA, the CDR3 is TGTGCCAGCAGCCCCCGGGACAGTCCCTCCTACAATGAGCAGTTCTTC. Its protein product is CASSPRDSPSYNEQFF.

This chain connects TRBV5-1 to TRBJ2-1; tentatively, D is TRBD2 (6 bases). Trimming left V 1 base short and J 2 bases short, with 7 bases between. The CDR3 totals 14 residues. Germline CDR1 SGHRS, CDR2 YFSETQ. CDR3 nucleotides: TGCGCCAGCAGCTTGCGGGGGACCTACAATGAGCAGTTCTTC. Its protein is CASSLRGTYNEQFF.

The gene calls are TRBV28 and TRBJ1-2; 10 nucleotides line up with TRBD1. V was clipped by 5 bases and J by 6 bases; unmatched bases: 9. This CDR3 has 15 amino acids. Germline loops: CDR1 MDHEN, CDR2 SYDVKM. The chain's CDR3 is CASSPRLTGGDGYTF. Written as DNA, the CDR3 is TGTGCCAGCAGTCCCCGTTTGACAGGGGGCGATGGCTACACCTTC.

The chain recombines TRBV27 with TRBJ2-5; 10 positions match TRBD2. With V trimmed by 4 bases and J by 5 bases, 13 bases remained unmatched. Germline loops: CDR1 MNHEY, CDR2 SMNVEV (reference sequence). The CDR3 has 17 amino acids. The DNA of the CDR3 is TGTGCCAGCAGTTATCTAGCGGGAGCTAATAGTATGGAGACCCAGTACTTC. It codes for CASSYLAGANSMETQYF.

V usage is TRBV5-1 and J usage is TRBJ2-7; the D gene is possibly TRBD1 (6 bases). The V gene lost 7 bases and the J gene lost 7 bases, with 21 bases spanning the gap. CDR1 and CDR2 from the germline V gene are SGHRS and YFSETQ. The CDR3 runs 14 residues. In DNA, the CDR3 is TGCGCCAGCGGCACCGGGGCAGGGGATATGGAGCAGTACTTC. Its protein is CASGTGAGDMEQYF.

This rearrangement joins TRBV5-1 to TRBJ1-1, with TRBD1 matching 7 bases. Germline CDR1 reads SGHRS; CDR2 reads YFSETQ. This CDR3 comprises 13 residues. V shed 3 bases, J shed 6 bases, and the junction held 5 bases outside the gene matches. The CDR3 sequence: CASSYTQGAEAFF. CDR3 bases: TGCGCCAGCAGCTATACTCAGGGGGCTGAAGCTTTCTTT.

This rearrangement joins TRBV28 to TRBJ1-4, with D maybe TRBD1 (6 bases). The CDR3 spans 12 residues. The V end lost 8 bases, the J end lost 11 bases, and 15 bases lay between the germline ends. In germline, CDR1 is MDHEN, CDR2 SYDVKM. The CDR3 DNA is TGTGCCAGCCGGGACACCTCAATTAAACTGTTTTTT. Its translation: CASRDTSIKLFF.

The chain uses TRBV7-9 and TRBJ1-5; TRBD1 agrees at 11 bases. CDR1 and CDR2 from the germline V gene are SEHNR and FQNEAQ (reference sequence). The CDR3 runs 14 residues. V lost 7 bases and J lost 5; bases outside the gene matches: 4. The CDR3 DNA reads as TGTGCCAGCAACGGGGGACAGGGGGATCAGCCCCAGCATTTT. Its translation is CASNGGQGDQPQHF.

The chain recombines TRBV4-2 with TRBJ2-1, with TRBD2 matching over 7 bases. Germline CDR1 reads LGHNA; CDR2 reads YNFKEQ. V shed 4 bases and J 16 bases; nucleotides not matched to a gene: 10. CDR3 length: 12 residues. The CDR3 sequence is CASSPRLALFFF. The CDR3 bases are TGTGCCAGCAGCCCCCGACTAGCCCTGTTTTTCTTC.

The V call is TRBV6-6, the J call TRBJ1-2, with no clear D. The germline V and J ends were trimmed by 0 bases and 6 bases, with 14 bases remaining between them. CDR1 and CDR2 (germline): MNHNY, SVGAGI (reference sequence). The CDR3 extends over 15 amino acids. CDR3 coding DNA: TGTGCCAGCAGTTACTCGCACGTGAGCGTTCATGGCTACACCTTC. It yields the protein CASSYSHVSVHGYTF.

This clone has a handful of counts. The chain links TRBV18 to TRBJ1-1, with 7 nucleotides matching TRBD1. Per germline, CDR1 KGHSH and CDR2 LQKENI. V was pared by 2 bases and J by 2 bases, with 2 bases of the junction left unmatched. The CDR3 spans 14 residues. The DNA for the CDR3 is TGTGCCAGCTCACCAGGGACAGTCAACACTGAAGCTTTCTTT. This encodes CASSPGTVNTEAFF.

V and J are TRBV18 and TRBJ2-7; the D gene is possibly TRBD1 (6 bases). V shed 2 bases and J shed 3 bases, with 14 bases lying between them. The germline CDR1 and CDR2 sequences are KGHSH and LQKENI. The CDR3 is 15 residues long. This CDR3 is CASSPLGAVGYEQYF. The CDR3 region has the DNA TGTGCCAGCTCACCATTGGGGGCGGTAGGCTACGAGCAGTACTTC.

The chain carries TRBV7-9 and TRBJ1-4, with D possibly TRBD1 on 5 matching bases. V was cut by 7 bases and J by 3 bases, with 9 bases left in between. The CDR3 has 13 residues. The germline V gene encodes CDR1 SEHNR and CDR2 FQNEAQ (reference sequence). CDR3 amino acids: CASKGASNEKLFF. The CDR3, as DNA: TGTGCCAGCAAAGGGGCTTCTAATGAAAAACTGTTTTTT.

The chain couples TRBV6-1 to TRBJ1-4; D gene unclear. The length of the CDR3 is 16 residues. The germline gives CDR1 MNHNS, CDR2 SASEGT. The V gene lost 0 bases and the J gene lost 1 base, with 9 bases spanning the gap. Written as DNA, the CDR3 is TGTGCCAGCAGTGAAGCAATACGGGGAACTAATGAAAAACTGTTTTTT. Its translation: CASSEAIRGTNEKLFF.

The V and J genes are TRBV5-1 and TRBJ2-7; D not resolved. In germline, CDR1 is SGHRS, CDR2 YFSETQ. The ends were cut back, 3 bases at V and 3 bases at J, with 10 bases in the middle. There are 13 residues in the CDR3. This CDR3 is CASSWNLDYEQYF. In DNA, the CDR3 is TGCGCCAGCAGCTGGAATCTAGACTACGAGCAGTACTTC.

The gene calls are TRBV27 and TRBJ2-2; 12 positions agree with TRBD2. CDR1 is MNHEY, CDR2 SMNVEV, per germline (reference sequence). Losses at the gene ends were 5 bases for V and 4 bases for J; bases not matched to a gene: 8. The CDR3 has 17 amino acids. The CDR3 reads CASSIARLAGATGELFF. In nucleotides, the CDR3 is TGTGCCAGCAGTATCGCCCGACTAGCGGGAGCCACCGGGGAGCTGTTTTTT.

This chain connects TRBV5-8 to TRBJ2-7; tentatively, D is TRBD1 (6 bases). The CDR3 runs to 17 residues. The germline gives CDR1 SGHTS, CDR2 YDEGEE. Trimming took 3 bases from V and 3 from J, leaving 22 bases between them. The CDR3 sequence: CASSSYYSQGFYYEQYF. For the CDR3, the DNA is TGTGCCAGCAGCTCCTACTACTCCCAGGGGTTTTACTACGAGCAGTACTTC.